This T cell receptor beta chain was identified during a study of CD8+ T cells in alopecia areata. CDR1 and CDR2 from the germline V gene are MNHEY and SMNVEV (reference sequence). Trimming took 6 bases from V and 6 from J; bases not matched to a gene: 7. The CDR3 extends over 13 amino acids. About this clone: Its specificity is unknown.

Study-level points and caveats: It was observed that many expanded lesional clones persisted in scalp and blood during tofacitinib. Researchers reported that TCR sharing among patients proved less clear than in mice, possibly HLA-linked.

Extracted from the samples, RNA was reverse transcribed into cDNA to serve as the sequencing template. Measured with immunoSEQ multiplex PCR; TCRdb has only the in-frame clones, and not every one. The sample comprises 150,000 to 200,000 clones, roughly 46% of which are singletons, and 10% rests with the top ten. Treatment of the sample: oral pan-JAK inhibitor, 5-10 mg twice daily. Sampling of alopecia areata patients yielded lesional scalp punch biopsies as well as peripheral blood. This receptor was taken from a human donor with alopecia areata. Here the sequenced sample was CD8+ T cells sorted from blood, taken between weeks 51 and 54, from a patient treated with tofacitinib. V gene TRBV27 combines with J gene TRBJ2-7, with 8 bases matching TRBD1. CDR3 amino acids: CASSLQGGSEQYF. The CDR3 bases are TGTGCCAGCAGCTTACAGGGGGGCTCCGAGCAGTACTTC.